The rows below give T cell receptor beta chains drawn from one sample of a study of CD8 T cells in Susac syndrome. TCRdb fed the immunoSEQ multiplex PCR reads into MiXCR, producing one record per CDR3 protein. Of approximately 200,000 distinct CDR3 sequences listed, about 95% are singletons. Specimen: CD4+ T cells from PBMCs. The origin of the receptors is a human donor with multiple sclerosis. Each CDR3 is given with its conserved first and last residue. D genes are given only for firm matches. Expanded clones get a size class; other rows say once, few or many, or leave the size out.

V gene	D gene	clone size	J gene	CDR3 protein	CDR3 DNA
TRBV5-1	NA	NA	TRBJ1-2	CASSRAGFSGDGYTF	TGCGCCAGCAGCCGAGCGGGTTTCTCGGGTGATGGCTACACCTTC
TRBV7-2	TRBD2	NA	TRBJ2-7	CASSYRTSGRYEQYF	TGTGCCAGCAGCTATCGGACTAGCGGGAGATACGAGCAGTACTTC
TRBV3-1	TRBD1	NA	TRBJ1-1	CASGTGDTEAFF	TGTGCCAGCGGAACAGGGGACACTGAAGCTTTCTTT
TRBV25-1	NA	NA	TRBJ1-5	CASSERSSQPQHF	TGTGCCAGCAGTGAACGGTCTTCGCAGCCCCAGCATTTT
TRBV12-3/TRBV12-4	TRBD2	NA	TRBJ2-7	CASTSSGYEQYF	TGTGCCAGCACCTCTAGCGGCTACGAGCAGTACTTC
TRBV19	TRBD1	few	TRBJ2-7	CASSPDRGYEQYF	TGTGCCAGTAGTCCGGACAGGGGCTACGAGCAGTACTTC
TRBV7-9	TRBD1	NA	TRBJ2-7	CASSFPDRGSYEQYF	TGTGCCAGCAGCTTCCCCGACAGGGGCAGCTACGAGCAGTACTTC
TRBV29-1	NA	NA	TRBJ1-1	CSVRVGLGTEAFF	TGCAGCGTTCGGGTCGGACTCGGGACTGAAGCTTTCTTT
TRBV30	NA	NA	TRBJ2-3	CAWSGQSTDTQYF	TGTGCCTGGAGTGGCCAGAGCACAGATACGCAGTATTTT
TRBV15	NA	NA	TRBJ1-6	CATSREGDSPLHF	TGTGCCACCAGCAGAGAAGGGGACTCACCCCTCCACTTT
TRBV29-1	NA	few	TRBJ1-1	CSVGRQNTEAFF	TGCAGCGTTGGACGGCAGAACACTGAAGCTTTCTTT
TRBV29-1	NA	NA	TRBJ1-1	CSAEPGRSTEAFF	TGCAGCGCCGAGCCAGGGAGGAGTACTGAAGCTTTCTTT
TRBV29-1	NA	NA	TRBJ1-1	CSLSPGEPEAFF	TGCAGCCTATCCCCGGGGGAGCCTGAAGCTTTCTTT
TRBV12-3/TRBV12-4	TRBD1	NA	TRBJ2-1	CASSSGQGKGQFHEQFF	TGTGCCAGCAGTTCCGGACAGGGGAAGGGACAATTTCATGAGCAGTTCTTC
TRBV20-1	NA	NA	TRBJ1-1	CSAREGWTEAFF	TGCAGTGCTAGAGAGGGCTGGACTGAAGCTTTCTTT
TRBV7-2	NA	NA	TRBJ1-1	CASSYGRNTEAFF	TGTGCCAGCAGCTACGGCCGAAACACTGAAGCTTTCTTT
TRBV27	TRBD1	NA	TRBJ2-5	CASSSGAPQGARQETQYF	TGTGCCAGCAGTTCTGGGGCCCCACAGGGGGCGCGCCAAGAGACCCAGTACTTC
TRBV20-1	NA	NA	TRBJ1-5	CSARARGRGISNQPQHF	TGCAGTGCTAGAGCCCGAGGGAGGGGAATTAGCAATCAGCCCCAGCATTTT
TRBV19	TRBD1	NA	TRBJ2-1	CASSTGQSNVPYNEQFF	TGTGCCAGTAGTACGGGACAGTCGAACGTCCCATACAATGAGCAGTTCTTC
TRBV20-1	NA	NA	TRBJ2-7	CSAPSPVGRDEQYF	TGCAGTGCCCCAAGCCCAGTCGGCCGCGACGAGCAGTACTTC
TRBV30	NA	NA	TRBJ2-1	CAWSVPTGENNEQFF	TGTGCCTGGAGTGTACCTACGGGGGAAAACAATGAGCAGTTCTTC
TRBV3-1	NA	NA	TRBJ1-2	CASRKDGRAYGYTF	TGTGCCAGCAGGAAGGACGGCCGAGCCTATGGCTACACCTTC
TRBV3-1	NA	NA	TRBJ2-7	CASSQGPLMAHEQYF	TGTGCCAGCAGCCAGGGTCCGCTTATGGCGCACGAGCAGTACTTC
TRBV25-1	NA	NA	TRBJ2-7	CASSGPPGPLYEQYF	TGTGCCAGCAGTGGGCCACCGGGCCCCTTATACGAGCAGTACTTC
TRBV19	NA	NA	TRBJ2-5	CASSIDRFQETQYF	TGTGCCAGTAGTATAGACCGGTTCCAAGAGACCCAGTACTTC
TRBV27	NA	once	TRBJ2-6	CASSPWGVSGANVLTF	TGTGCCAGCAGTCCGTGGGGGGTCTCTGGGGCCAACGTCCTGACTTTC
TRBV10-3	NA	NA	TRBJ1-1	CAISEGRGNTEAFF	TGTGCCATCAGTGAGGGCAGGGGGAACACTGAAGCTTTCTTT
TRBV20-1	NA	NA	TRBJ1-5	CSARGGNQPQHF	TGCAGTGCTAGGGGAGGGAATCAGCCCCAGCATTTT
TRBV20-1	NA	few	TRBJ2-1	CSASSSYNEQFF	TGCAGTGCTAGTAGCTCCTACAATGAGCAGTTCTTC
TRBV7-3	TRBD1	NA	TRBJ2-1	CASRLDRSSYNEQFF	TGTGCCAGCAGACTGGACAGGAGCTCCTACAATGAGCAGTTCTTC
TRBV12-3/TRBV12-4	NA	NA	TRBJ2-4	CASSLAQGWDIQYF	TGTGCCAGCAGTTTAGCGCAGGGGTGGGACATTCAGTACTTC
TRBV4-1	TRBD2	NA	TRBJ2-5	CASSQRLAGGGETQYF	TGCGCCAGCAGCCAAAGGCTAGCGGGGGGCGGAGAGACCCAGTACTTC
TRBV27	NA	NA	TRBJ1-6	CASSFINSPLHF	TGTGCCAGCAGTTTCATTAATTCACCCCTCCACTTT
TRBV7-3	TRBD2	NA	TRBJ2-3	CASSLLAGGLADTQYF	TGTGCCAGCAGCCTGCTAGCGGGGGGTCTCGCAGATACGCAGTATTTT
TRBV29-1	NA	NA	TRBJ2-7	CSVKERLTNEQYF	TGCAGCGTTAAGGAGAGGCTGACAAACGAGCAGTACTTC
TRBV11-3	NA	NA	TRBJ2-1	CASSLGIHEQFF	TGTGCCAGCAGCTTAGGGATCCATGAGCAGTTCTTC
TRBV27	NA	NA	TRBJ1-1	CASSRFPGSVTEAFF	TGTGCCAGCAGCCGCTTCCCGGGGTCCGTCACTGAAGCTTTCTTT
TRBV6-5	NA	NA	TRBJ2-7	CASSEGGDEQYF	TGTGCCAGCAGTGAAGGAGGGGACGAGCAGTACTTC
TRBV20-1	NA	NA	TRBJ2-1	CSAADPAYNEQFF	TGCAGTGCTGCAGACCCGGCCTACAATGAGCAGTTCTTC
TRBV18	NA	NA	TRBJ1-1	CASSPPEGGNTEAFF	TGTGCCAGCTCACCACCGGAGGGTGGTAACACTGAAGCTTTCTTT
TRBV20-1	NA	NA	TRBJ2-3	CSARTSTDTQYF	TGCAGTGCTAGGACTAGCACAGATACGCAGTATTTT
TRBV29-1	TRBD2	NA	TRBJ2-3	CSVDRTSGADTQYF	TGCAGCGTTGATAGGACTAGCGGGGCAGATACGCAGTATTTT
TRBV5-1	NA	NA	TRBJ1-1	CASSFEEFTEAFF	TGCGCCAGCAGCTTTGAGGAATTCACTGAAGCTTTCTTT
TRBV20-1	TRBD1	NA	TRBJ2-5	CSARGIGQGVVETQYF	TGCAGTGCTAGGGGCATAGGGCAGGGGGTAGTGGAGACCCAGTACTTC
TRBV24-1	NA	NA	TRBJ1-1	CATSDTPPGGVEAFF	TGTGCCACCAGTGATACCCCCCCGGGCGGTGTGGAAGCTTTCTTT
TRBV30	TRBD2	NA	TRBJ2-2	CAWLAGANTGELFF	TGTGCCTGGTTAGCGGGTGCGAACACCGGGGAGCTGTTTTTT
TRBV30	NA	NA	TRBJ1-1	CAWSRAGWETEAFF	TGTGCCTGGAGTCGGGCAGGGTGGGAGACTGAAGCTTTCTTT
TRBV6-6	NA	NA	TRBJ1-2	CASSYSGDYGYTF	TGTGCCAGCAGTTATAGTGGAGACTATGGCTACACCTTC
TRBV30	NA	few	TRBJ1-2	CAWSPLGFLGGYGYTF	TGTGCCTGGAGTCCCCTTGGGTTCCTCGGGGGCTATGGCTACACCTTC
TRBV6-1	TRBD2	NA	TRBJ2-5	CASTQGSGRGGETQYF	TGTGCCAGCACCCAAGGCAGCGGGAGGGGGGGGGAGACCCAGTACTTC